Given below is one TCR beta chain in context. Its matching antigen is unknown. PCR involved 60 Vbeta and 13 Jbeta primers. Profiling relied on immunoSEQ multiplex PCR, and the TCRdb table lists in-frame clones only, not all of them. This sample carries approximately 150,000 clones, more than 60% of them seen once, and the ten largest clones take more than 10%. The V and J ends lost 3 bases and 0 bases respectively, with 6 bases between them. This CDR3 has 15 residues. Per germline, CDR1 LNHNV and CDR2 YYDKDF (reference sequence). These data come from a study of cytomegalovirus exposure and HLA in healthy donors. Points from the study as a whole: The majority of TCR sequences were rare, yet some public TCRs appeared in many donors. Among TCR beta chains, those listed as cytomegalovirus-associated numbered some 170. A later analysis linked a missense DCLRE1C variant to TCR beta V- and J-gene trimming.

When sampled, the donors appeared nominally healthy, though they likely had unrecorded immune exposures. This receptor was obtained from a man in his forties or fifties in good health and CMV-seropositive. Input material: PBMCs. The rearrangement uses TRBV15 and TRBJ2-6; D call uncertain. The CDR3 DNA sequence: TGTGCCACCAGCAGCTATTCCTCTGGGGCCAACGTCCTGACTTTC. This translates into CATSSYSSGANVLTF.